These T cell receptor beta chains were read from a single sample in a study of cytomegalovirus exposure and HLA in healthy donors. Clones were sequenced by immunoSEQ multiplex PCR, and TCRdb holds only the in-frame ones, with some missing. Here the sample spans tens of thousands of clones, 78% being singletons. Sequencing input: PBMCs. These receptors were collected from a woman in her forties in good health and CMV-seronegative. Both conserved end residues are part of each CDR3. The D gene is left open where the match is weak. Where a row states a size, it is once, few, many or the class of an expanded clone; other rows omit it.

V	D	J	size	CDR3	DNA
TRBV18	-	TRBJ2-6	-	CASSPNRAGANVLTF	TGTGCCAGCTCACCTAACAGGGCTGGGGCCAACGTCCTGACTTTC
TRBV28	TRBD1	TRBJ2-1	-	CASSQDRDHNEQFF	TGTGCCAGCAGCCAGGACAGGGACCACAATGAGCAGTTCTTC
TRBV15	TRBD1	TRBJ1-1	few	CATSSTPVGTGYMNTEAFF	TGTGCCACCAGCAGTACCCCTGTCGGGACAGGCTACATGAACACTGAAGCTTTCTTT
TRBV25-1	-	TRBJ1-1	-	CASSHGPGFGTEAFF	TGTGCCAGCAGCCATGGTCCGGGGTTTGGAACTGAAGCTTTCTTT
TRBV2	-	TRBJ2-7	few	CASQQGYEQYF	TGTGCCAGCCAACAGGGCTACGAGCAGTACTTC
TRBV2	TRBD2	TRBJ2-7	-	CASSPQLAGIRKQYF	TGTGCCAGCAGTCCACAGCTAGCGGGAATTAGGAAGCAGTACTTC
TRBV4-1	TRBD1	TRBJ2-1	-	CASSQDLRQGVGNEQFF	TGCGCCAGCAGCCAAGATCTTAGGCAGGGGGTGGGCAATGAGCAGTTCTTC
TRBV6-4	-	TRBJ2-3	-	CASSESSTDTQYF	TGTGCCAGCAGCGAGTCGAGCACAGATACGCAGTATTTT
TRBV28	-	TRBJ2-5	-	CASSSTLTARQETQYF	TGTGCCAGCAGCTCCACCCTGACAGCTCGGCAAGAGACCCAGTACTTC
TRBV27	-	TRBJ2-2	-	CASSFGLDRNTGELFF	TGTGCCAGCAGTTTCGGCCTAGACAGGAACACCGGGGAGCTGTTTTTT
TRBV25-1	TRBD2	TRBJ2-1	-	CASSGLAAPRNEQFF	TGTGCCAGCAGTGGACTAGCGGCCCCCCGCAATGAGCAGTTCTTC
TRBV18	-	TRBJ2-7	-	CASSPLAGEQYF	TGTGCCAGCTCACCCTTGGCGGGCGAGCAGTACTTC
TRBV6-5	-	TRBJ1-2	-	CASRRDYGYTF	TGCGCCAGCAGACGGGACTATGGCTACACCTTC
TRBV5-5	TRBD2	TRBJ2-2	few	CASSLVAGTGELFF	TGTGCCAGCAGCTTGGTAGCGGGCACCGGGGAGCTGTTTTTT
TRBV7-9	-	TRBJ2-7	-	CASSLAGGEQYF	TGTGCCAGCAGCTTAGCTGGCGGGGAGCAGTACTTC
TRBV9	-	TRBJ2-2	-	CASSVALTNTGELFF	TGTGCCAGCAGCGTAGCGTTAACTAACACCGGGGAGCTGTTTTTT
TRBV28	TRBD1	TRBJ1-3	-	CASTQGVSGNTIYF	TGTGCCAGCACCCAGGGGGTCTCTGGAAACACCATATATTTT
TRBV9	-	TRBJ1-3	-	CASSVRGSGNTIYF	TGTGCCAGCAGCGTCAGGGGAAGTGGAAACACCATATATTTT
TRBV7-9	TRBD1	TRBJ1-5	-	CSSSLARAGGSEQPQHF	TGTTCCAGCAGCTTAGCGCGGGCAGGGGGCAGTGAACAGCCCCAGCATTTT
TRBV28	TRBD1	TRBJ2-7	once	CASSSLTGSGEYF	TGTGCCAGCAGTTCCCTGACAGGGAGTGGAGAGTACTTC
TRBV9	TRBD2	TRBJ2-1	-	CASSDLAGGRANEQFF	TGTGCCAGCAGCGACTTAGCGGGAGGCAGGGCAAATGAGCAGTTCTTC
TRBV28	-	TRBJ1-1	-	CASSLQGRSTEAFF	TGTGCCAGCAGTTTACAGGGGCGCAGCACTGAAGCTTTCTTT
TRBV9	-	TRBJ2-3	once	CASTATGVLPDTQYF	TGTGCCAGCACCGCTACCGGGGTTCTACCGGATACGCAGTATTTT
TRBV9	-	TRBJ2-5	-	CASSVQGWETQYF	TGTGCCAGCAGCGTACAGGGATGGGAGACCCAGTACTTC
TRBV30	-	TRBJ1-1	-	CAWSGVLGGALNAEAFF	TGTGCCTGGAGTGGGGTGTTGGGTGGGGCGCTGAACGCTGAAGCTTTCTTT